What follows are 4 T cell receptor beta chains derived from one specimen sequenced in a study of blood T cell repertoires in COVID-19. Generated by immunoSEQ multiplex PCR, the TCRdb table keeps only in-frame clones and is missing some. Of about 300,000 clones listed, more than 75% are singletons. Sequencing was carried out using peripheral blood. The source is a woman in her fifties or sixties with acute or convalescent COVID-19.

The genes are TRBV11-3 and TRBJ2-1, with 8 bases that match TRBD2. The J segment lost 1 base and the V segment lost 2 bases, leaving 4 bases of the junction unmatched. CDR3 length equals 16 residues. Per the germline V gene, CDR1 is SGHNT and CDR2 is YENEEA. The DNA of the CDR3 is TGTGCCAGCAGCTTAAGCGGGAGCGGGTCCTACAATGAGCAGTTCTTC. This translates into CASSLSGSGSYNEQFF.

The rearrangement links TRBV10-3 to TRBJ2-7, with 11 bases fitting TRBD2. The V gene's germline CDR1 is ENHRY and CDR2 SYGVKD. This CDR3 is 19 amino acids long. Germline trimming cut 0 bases from V and 2 bases from J; bases unmatched to any gene: 12. Here the CDR3 DNA reads TGTGCCATCAGTGAGTCAGACGTGACTAGCGGGGAACGTCCCTACGAGCAGTACTTC. It encodes CAISESDVTSGERPYEQYF.

The chain employs TRBV19 and TRBJ2-7; 7 bases line up with TRBD2. The CDR3 contains 14 residues. CDR1 is LNHDA, CDR2 SQIVND, per germline (reference sequence). The V gene end was trimmed by 5 bases and the J gene end by 3 bases; junction bases not matched to a gene: 7. CDR3 in amino acids: CASSDGDYGYEQYF. In nucleotides, the CDR3 is TGTGCCAGTAGTGACGGGGACTACGGCTACGAGCAGTACTTC. The whole variable domain, filled in from reference TRBV19 and TRBJ2-7, reads DGGITQSPKYLFRKEGQNVTLSCEQNLNHDAMYWYRQDPGQGLRLIYYSQIVNDFQKGDIAEGYSVSREKKESFPLTVTSAQKNPTAFYLCASSDGDYGYEQYFGPGTRLTVT.

This chain uses TRBV28 with TRBJ2-7; possibly TRBD1 for D (6 bases). The CDR3 length is 16 residues. Germline CDR1 reads MDHEN; CDR2 reads SYDVKM. Trimming cost V 3 bases and J 3 bases, with 18 bases left between them. CDR3 nucleotide sequence: TGTGCCAGCAGTTTCCCCCGACAGGTGAGAGGCTACGAGCAGTACTTC. It encodes CASSFPRQVRGYEQYF.